This T cell receptor (beta chain) was retrieved from a study of cytomegalovirus exposure and HLA in healthy donors. In the study overall: Researchers previously reported finding roughly 120 million unique TCR beta sequences from around 200 million T cells.

A single count supports this clone. Per the germline V gene, CDR1 is SGHTA and CDR2 is FQGTGA. The CDR3 is 14 residues long. V lost 4 bases, J lost 7 bases, and 15 bases lay in between. The PCR ran on 60 Vbeta and 13 Jbeta primers. TCRdb's copy holds only in-frame clones and misses some; the assay was immunoSEQ multiplex PCR. The sample records about 160,000 clones, 63% being singletons. The rearrangement uses TRBV7-3 and TRBJ2-3, with a tentative D call TRBD2 (6 bases). This receptor was taken from a woman in her sixties in good health and CMV-seropositive. The source material was PBMCs. The CDR3 DNA sequence: TGTGCCAGCAGCTCTGGGTCCCGCGGGAATACGCAGTATTTT. Its protein is CASSSGSRGNTQYF.